Listed here are 23 T cell receptor beta chains from one sample, sequenced in a study of response to subunit inactivated influenza vaccine (dated by TCRdb to between 2017 and 2018). The library was made by RT-PCR. Sequencing was performed on an Illumina HiSeq 2500. TCRdb ran its own pipeline on the public reads, namely fastp trimming at Q25 and MiXCR clone calling, and kept in-frame beta chains. Rows merge per CDR3 protein into single entries with the most common DNA and genes. A total of about 300,000 distinct CDR3 sequences appear in this sample, 20% to 25% of them only once. Clones ranked in the top ten supply 10% of the sample. The sample here was PBMCs from blood, taken less than 22 months after vaccination. These receptors were obtained from a man aged 50-75 years who received an inactivated influenza vaccine. Donor details come from another sample of the same person, matched by shared clones.

J is TRBJ2-2 and V is TRBV6-1; possible D gene TRBD2, 5 bases. The V and J ends lost 6 bases and 5 bases respectively, with 10 bases between them. Germline CDR1 MNHNS, CDR2 SASEGT. CDR3 length equals 13 residues. The CDR3: CASRTRGTGELFF. CDR3 DNA: TGTGCCAGCAGGACCCGGGGTACCGGGGAGCTGTTTTTT.

V and J are TRBV18 and TRBJ2-2; D call uncertain. Germline CDR1 KGHSH, CDR2 LQKENI. V was shortened by 0 bases and J by 5 bases, with 7 bases between the two germline ends. This CDR3 region has 14 residues. CDR3 protein: CASSPPGRTGELFF. The CDR3 DNA is TGTGCCAGCTCACCACCCGGACGTACCGGGGAGCTGTTTTTT.

This clonotype came up a few times. The rearrangement uses TRBV10-3 and TRBJ1-3; a weak D match, TRBD1 (5 bases). Trimming removed 11 bases from V and 4 bases from J, with 12 bases in between. Germline CDR1 is ENHRY and CDR2 is SYGVKD. The CDR3 has 12 amino acids. In DNA form, the CDR3 reads TGTGCCGCGCAGGGAGGCGGAAACACCATATATTTT. This translates into CAAQGGGNTIYF.

In this sample, this clonotype turned up a few times. This chain uses TRBV6-1 with TRBJ1-3; D is perhaps TRBD1 (6 bases). This CDR3 contains 16 residues. Germline values: CDR1 MNHNS, CDR2 SASEGT. Trimming pared 6 bases from V and 0 bases from J, leaving 15 bases between. In DNA form, the CDR3 reads TGTGCCAGCAGCCAAACGACAGGACACTCTGGAAACACCATATATTTT. Amino acids: CASSQTTGHSGNTIYF.

The chain couples TRBV11-2 to TRBJ1-3; 9 bases are shared with TRBD1. CDR1 and CDR2 (germline): SGHAT, FQNNGV. Germline trimming cut 5 bases from V and 2 bases from J; bases unmatched to any gene: 7. The CDR3 spans 16 residues. The CDR3 DNA sequence: TGTGCCAGCAGCACAACAGGGGGCTTCGCTGGAAACACCATATATTTT. Its translation is CASSTTGGFAGNTIYF.

This clonotype was counted only a few times. V and J are TRBV12-3 or TRBV12-4 and TRBJ2-1; D uncertain. V was shortened by 11 bases and J by 0 bases, with 14 bases between the two germline ends. The CDR3 has 14 amino acids. Here the CDR3 DNA reads TGTGCCGATGCGGCGGTGAGCTCCTACAATGAGCAGTTCTTC. This gives the protein CADAAVSSYNEQFF.

This clonotype was seen a few times. V and J are TRBV20-1 and TRBJ1-1; 9 bases align to TRBD1. This CDR3 contains 15 residues. From germline, CDR1 is DFQATT and CDR2 SNEGSKA (reference sequence). V lost 5 bases, J lost 3 bases, and 10 bases stayed unmatched. This CDR3 reads CSARGTGREDTEAFF. In DNA, the CDR3 is TGCAGTGCTCGGGGGACAGGGAGGGAGGACACTGAAGCTTTCTTT.

The chain employs TRBV5-4 and TRBJ2-1, with D possibly being TRBD2 (5 bases). The CDR3 is made up of 18 amino acids. Germline CDR1 SGHNT, CDR2 YYREEE (reference sequence). The V end was cut by 4 bases, the J end by 2 bases, with 22 bases between. CDR3: CASSRAPSTSWAYNEQFF. CDR3 sequence (DNA): TGTGCCAGCAGCAGGGCGCCGAGCACTAGTTGGGCCTACAATGAGCAGTTCTTC.

This chain uses TRBV12-3 or TRBV12-4 with TRBJ1-5, with D tentatively TRBD1 (5 bases). Trimming took 1 base from V and 7 from J, leaving 14 bases between them. CDR3 size: 15 residues. CDR3 in DNA: TGTGCCAGCAGTTTAGGAACAGGAGTAGGACAGCCCCAGCATTTT. Encoded protein: CASSLGTGVGQPQHF.

This sequence joins TRBV10-2 and TRBJ2-7; either TRBD1 or TRBD2 may fit D (5 bases each). The germline V gene has CDR1 WSHSY and CDR2 SAAADI. This CDR3 comprises 14 residues. Trimming removed 6 bases at V and 3 bases at J, with 15 bases between. CDR3 bases: TGCGCCAGCAGACACCGGGACCCTTTCTACGAGCAGTACTTC. Translation: CASRHRDPFYEQYF.

The chain combines TRBV7-2 with TRBJ1-2, with a weak D call TRBD1 (5 bases). V dropped 6 bases and J dropped 8 bases, with 22 bases sitting between them. This CDR3 spans 15 amino acids. The germline CDR1 and CDR2 sequences are SGHTA and FQGNSA. CDR3 in amino acids: CASSPDPGRGWGYTF. CDR3 nucleotides: TGTGCCAGCAGTCCCGACCCGGGTAGGGGCTGGGGCTACACCTTC.

CDR3 nucleotides: TGCGCCAGCAGCCAAGAGACCGCCGGGGAGCTGTTTTTT. Amino acid sequence: CASSQETAGELFF. The rearrangement uses TRBV4-3 and TRBJ2-2; no definite D call. Trimming pared 0 bases from V and 6 bases from J, leaving 5 bases between. Germline V gene sequence: CDR1 LGHNA, CDR2 YSLEER. The CDR3 length is 13 residues.

This clonotype was found many times. The chain combines TRBV7-2 with TRBJ1-1; perhaps TRBD1 as D (5 bases). V lost 4 bases and J 2 bases, leaving 11 bases between the germline ends. This CDR3 comprises 14 residues. Germline CDR1 SGHTA, CDR2 FQGNSA. CDR3 coding DNA: TGTGCCAGCAGCTCGCAGGGCACCAACACTGAAGCTTTCTTT. It codes for CASSSQGTNTEAFF.

This clonotype was recorded at least ten times. The chain has TRBV5-1 and TRBJ1-1; D ambiguous. CDR3 length equals 16 residues. V lost 1 base and J 5 bases, leaving 18 bases between the germline ends. CDR1 and CDR2 (germline): SGHRS, YFSETQ. The DNA for the CDR3 is TGCGCCAGCAGCTTGAAAAAGGGCAGATTGGGGACTGAAGCTTTCTTT. Its protein is CASSLKKGRLGTEAFF.

This clonotype appeared a few times. The rearrangement uses TRBV20-1 and TRBJ2-5; no firm D call. The germline gives CDR1 DFQATT, CDR2 SNEGSKA (reference sequence). The CDR3 covers 16 residues. Trimming removed 1 base from V and 5 bases from J, with 20 bases in between. This chain's CDR3 is CSARVSHSADVETQYF. The CDR3 DNA sequence: TGCAGTGCTAGAGTGTCCCATTCGGCAGACGTGGAGACCCAGTACTTC.

The CDR3 DNA reads TGTGCCAGCAGTCCGGGACAGGGGAGAAATGAGCAGTTCTTC. The encoded protein is CASSPGQGRNEQFF. The genes are TRBV27 and TRBJ2-1; TRBD1 agrees at 10 bases. CDR1 is MNHEY, CDR2 SMNVEV, per germline (reference sequence). CDR3 length equals 14 residues. Trimming cost V 5 bases and J 7 bases; bases outside gene matches: 5.

The V call is TRBV6-2 or TRBV6-3, the J call TRBJ2-4; D might be TRBD2 (6 bases). Germline V gives CDR1 MNHEY, CDR2 SVGEGT. This CDR3 contains 14 residues. V was clipped by 6 bases and J by 4 bases, with 13 bases between them. This CDR3 is CASRRDPSKNIQYF. The CDR3 region has the DNA TGTGCCAGCAGGCGGGATCCATCTAAAAACATTCAGTACTTC.

A few counts support this clonotype. The V gene is TRBV19, the J gene TRBJ1-5, with 8 bases matching TRBD1. CDR1 and CDR2 (germline): LNHDA, SQIVND (reference sequence). V lost 5 bases, J lost 6 bases, and 12 bases stayed unmatched. The CDR3 covers 16 residues. Written as DNA, the CDR3 is TGTGCCAGTAGTGCTGCAGGACAGGGAAGGGGTCAGCCCCAGCATTTT. Its protein is CASSAAGQGRGQPQHF. The entire variable domain, with the rest obtained from reference TRBV19 and TRBJ1-5, is as follows: DGGITQSPKYLFRKEGQNVTLSCEQNLNHDAMYWYRQDPGQGLRLIYYSQIVNDFQKGDIAEGYSVSREKKESFPLTVTSAQKNPTAFYLCASSAAGQGRGQPQHFGDGTRLSIL.

The sample holds a few counts of this clonotype. This sequence joins TRBV10-3 and TRBJ2-1, with 10 bases lining up with TRBD2. Per the germline V gene, CDR1 is ENHRY and CDR2 is SYGVKD. The V gene end was trimmed by 9 bases and the J gene end by 5 bases; junction bases not matched to a gene: 4. CDR3 length: 13 residues. The CDR3 sequence is CAIGTSAHNEQFF. In DNA, the CDR3 is TGTGCCATAGGGACTAGCGCACACAATGAGCAGTTCTTC.

There are many counts of this clonotype. The gene calls are TRBV9 and TRBJ1-5; a weak D match, TRBD1 (6 bases). V shed 4 bases and J shed 3 bases, with 11 bases lying between them. This CDR3 is 14 amino acids long. From germline, CDR1 is SGDLS and CDR2 YYNGEE. CDR3 loop: CASSPGVFNQPQHF. Here the CDR3 DNA reads TGTGCCAGCAGCCCAGGGGTTTTCAATCAGCCCCAGCATTTT.

To note about this clonotype: Given a much more abundant clone one base away, this may be a read error. This chain links TRBV28 with TRBJ1-5; D possibly corresponds to TRBD1 (5 bases). The germline gives CDR1 MDHEN, CDR2 SYDVKM. There are 12 residues in the CDR3. This CDR3 reads CASRGPNQAQHF. The CDR3 nucleotides read TGTGCCAGCAGGGGGCCCAATCAGGCCCAGCATTTT.

This chain joins TRBV5-1 and TRBJ1-1; D unresolved. The CDR3 has 17 amino acids. V lost 0 bases and J 1 base, leaving 16 bases between the germline ends. Germline CDR1 and CDR2: SGHRS and YFSETQ. CDR3 protein: CASSLAGSRRGNTEAFF. CDR3 nucleotide sequence: TGCGCCAGCAGCTTGGCGGGCAGCCGGCGAGGGAACACTGAAGCTTTCTTT.

The J gene is TRBJ1-6, the V gene TRBV20-1; TRBD1 aligns across 9 bases. With 6 bases clipped from V and 9 bases from J, the junction kept 12 bases outside the gene matches. This CDR3 is built from 15 residues. Germline V gene sequence: CDR1 DFQATT, CDR2 SNEGSKA (reference sequence). The CDR3 protein is CSARTGTGTSSPLHF. The CDR3, as DNA: TGCAGTGCCCGGACCGGGACAGGGACAAGTTCACCCCTCCACTTT.